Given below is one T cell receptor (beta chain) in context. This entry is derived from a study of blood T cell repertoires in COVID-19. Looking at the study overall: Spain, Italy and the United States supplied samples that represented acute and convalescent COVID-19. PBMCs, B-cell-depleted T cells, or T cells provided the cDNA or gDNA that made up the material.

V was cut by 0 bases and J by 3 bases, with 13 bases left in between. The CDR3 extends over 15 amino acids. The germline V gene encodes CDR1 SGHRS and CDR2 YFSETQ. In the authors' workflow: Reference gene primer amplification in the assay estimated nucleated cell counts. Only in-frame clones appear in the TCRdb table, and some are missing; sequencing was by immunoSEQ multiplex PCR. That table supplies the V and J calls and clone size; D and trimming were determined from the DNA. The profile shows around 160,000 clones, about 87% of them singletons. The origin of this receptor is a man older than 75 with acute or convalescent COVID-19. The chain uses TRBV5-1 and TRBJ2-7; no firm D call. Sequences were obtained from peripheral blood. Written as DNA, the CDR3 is TGCGCCAGCAGCTTGGCTGGGCTACCTGTCTACGAGCAGTACTTC. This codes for CASSLAGLPVYEQYF.